This T cell receptor (beta chain) was sequenced for a study of Tregs in tolerant kidney transplant recipients. Study-level results: Few patients were studied, so findings need validation in larger groups. The most relevant donor-specific Treg TCRbeta repertoire apparently came from expansion with activated donor B cells.

Worth noting for this clone: Its cognate antigen is unknown.

Related graft donors supplied nonmyeloablative bone marrow transplants, and mixed chimerism was transient. Thawed PBMCs were FACS-sorted into unstimulated CD4+CD25+CD127- regulatory T cells, CD4+CD25- non-regulatory cells, CD4 and CD8 cells. Only in-frame clones appear in the TCRdb table, and some are missing; sequencing was by immunoSEQ multiplex PCR. The table records approximately 50,000 clones, around 93% of them present only once. The sample here was CD8+ T cells from blood (PBMCs), taken 24 months after the transplant. The sequence derives from a human patient who received a combined kidney and bone marrow transplant. Among the T cells, some may be from the graft donor.

This chain's CDR3 is CAISDPPSGSLYEQYF. The CDR3, as DNA: TGTGCCATCAGTGACCCCCCTAGCGGGAGCCTCTACGAGCAGTACTTC. V usage is TRBV10-3 and J usage is TRBJ2-7, with 10 bases matching TRBD2. The CDR3 loop spans 16 amino acids. The V and J ends lost 3 bases and 3 bases, in that order; junction bases with no gene match: 8. CDR1 ENHRY and CDR2 SYGVKD come from the germline V gene.